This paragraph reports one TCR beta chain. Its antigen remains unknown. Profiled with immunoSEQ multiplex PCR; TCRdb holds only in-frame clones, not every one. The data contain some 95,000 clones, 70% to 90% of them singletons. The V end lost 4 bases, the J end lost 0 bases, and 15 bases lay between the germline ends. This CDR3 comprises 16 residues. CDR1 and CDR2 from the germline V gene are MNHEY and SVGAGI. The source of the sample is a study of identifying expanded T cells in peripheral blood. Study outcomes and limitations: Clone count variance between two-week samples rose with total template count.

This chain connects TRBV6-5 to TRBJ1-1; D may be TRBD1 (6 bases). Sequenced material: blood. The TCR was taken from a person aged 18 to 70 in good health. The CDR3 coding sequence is TGTGCCAGCAGTTCAGGACAGCCCTACATGAACACTGAAGCTTTCTTT. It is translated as CASSSGQPYMNTEAFF.